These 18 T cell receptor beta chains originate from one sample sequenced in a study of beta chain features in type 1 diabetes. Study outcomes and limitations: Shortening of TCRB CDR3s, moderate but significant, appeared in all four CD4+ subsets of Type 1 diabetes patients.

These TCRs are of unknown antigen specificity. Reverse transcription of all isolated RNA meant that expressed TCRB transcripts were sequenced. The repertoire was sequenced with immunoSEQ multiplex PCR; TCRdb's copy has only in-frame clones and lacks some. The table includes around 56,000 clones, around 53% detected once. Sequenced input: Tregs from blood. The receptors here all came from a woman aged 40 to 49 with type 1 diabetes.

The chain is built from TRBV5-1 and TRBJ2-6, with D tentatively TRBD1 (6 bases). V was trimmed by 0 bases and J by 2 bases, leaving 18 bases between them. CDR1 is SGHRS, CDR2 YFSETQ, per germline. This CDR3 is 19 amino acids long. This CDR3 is CASSLAISQGVPGANVLTF. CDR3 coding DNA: TGCGCCAGCAGCTTGGCCATTTCACAGGGAGTCCCTGGGGCCAACGTCCTGACTTTC.

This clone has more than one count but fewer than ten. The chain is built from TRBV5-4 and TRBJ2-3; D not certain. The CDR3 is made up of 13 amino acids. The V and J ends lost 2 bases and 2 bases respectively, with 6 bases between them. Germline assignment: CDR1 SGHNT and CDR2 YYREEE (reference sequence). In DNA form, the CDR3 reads TGTGCCAGCAGCTTCTATTCCACAGATACGCAGTATTTT. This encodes CASSFYSTDTQYF.

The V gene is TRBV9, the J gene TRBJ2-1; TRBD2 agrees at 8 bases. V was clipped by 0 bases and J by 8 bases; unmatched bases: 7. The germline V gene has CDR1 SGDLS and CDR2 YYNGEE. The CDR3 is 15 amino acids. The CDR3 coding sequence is TGTGCCAGCAGCGTAGCGGGAGGGCCCTATGATGAGCAGTTCTTC. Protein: CASSVAGGPYDEQFF.

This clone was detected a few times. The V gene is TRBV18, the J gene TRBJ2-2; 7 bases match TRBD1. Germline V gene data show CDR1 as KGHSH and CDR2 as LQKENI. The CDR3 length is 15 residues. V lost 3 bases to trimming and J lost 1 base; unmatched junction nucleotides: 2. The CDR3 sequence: CASSPRQGNTGELFF. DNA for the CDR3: TGTGCCAGCTCACCTCGACAGGGGAACACCGGGGAGCTGTTTTTT.

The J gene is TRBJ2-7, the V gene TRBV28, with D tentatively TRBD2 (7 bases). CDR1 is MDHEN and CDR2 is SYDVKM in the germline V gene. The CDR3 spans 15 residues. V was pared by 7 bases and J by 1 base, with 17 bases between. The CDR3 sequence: CASTRGGGASYEQYF. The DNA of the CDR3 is TGTGCCAGCACAAGGGGCGGGGGCGCATCCTACGAGCAGTACTTC.

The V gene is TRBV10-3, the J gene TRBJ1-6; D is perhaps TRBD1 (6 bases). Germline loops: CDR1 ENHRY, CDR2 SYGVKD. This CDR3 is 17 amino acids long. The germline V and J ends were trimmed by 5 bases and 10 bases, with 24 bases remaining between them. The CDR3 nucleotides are TGTGCCATCAGTACCCGCGGAACGGGGGGCGCTTACTCACCCCTCCACTTT. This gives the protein CAISTRGTGGAYSPLHF.

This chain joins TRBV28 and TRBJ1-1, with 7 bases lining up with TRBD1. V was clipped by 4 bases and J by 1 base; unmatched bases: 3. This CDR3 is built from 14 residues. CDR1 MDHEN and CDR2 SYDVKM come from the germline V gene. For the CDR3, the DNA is TGTGCCAGCAGTTGGGGACAGCGGAACACTGAAGCTTTCTTT. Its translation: CASSWGQRNTEAFF.

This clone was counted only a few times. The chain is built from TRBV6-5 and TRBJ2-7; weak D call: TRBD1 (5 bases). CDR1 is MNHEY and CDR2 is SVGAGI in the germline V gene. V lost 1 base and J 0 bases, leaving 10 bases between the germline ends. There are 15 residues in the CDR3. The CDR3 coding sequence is TGTGCCAGCAGTTACTGGGGCGGCTCCTCCTACGAGCAGTACTTC. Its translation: CASSYWGGSSYEQYF.

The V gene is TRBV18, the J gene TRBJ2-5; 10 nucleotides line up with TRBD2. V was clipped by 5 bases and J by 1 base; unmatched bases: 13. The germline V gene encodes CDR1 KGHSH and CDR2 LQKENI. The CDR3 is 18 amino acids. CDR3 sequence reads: CASSSKRTSGAFQETQYF. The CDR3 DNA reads TGTGCCAGCTCATCGAAGCGTACTAGCGGGGCCTTCCAAGAGACCCAGTACTTC.

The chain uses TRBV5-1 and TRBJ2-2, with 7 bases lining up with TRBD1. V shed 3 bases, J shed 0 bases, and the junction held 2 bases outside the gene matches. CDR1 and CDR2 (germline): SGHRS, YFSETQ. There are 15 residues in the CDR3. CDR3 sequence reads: CASSSTGTNTGELFF. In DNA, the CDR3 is TGCGCCAGCAGCTCGACAGGGACGAACACCGGGGAGCTGTTTTTT.

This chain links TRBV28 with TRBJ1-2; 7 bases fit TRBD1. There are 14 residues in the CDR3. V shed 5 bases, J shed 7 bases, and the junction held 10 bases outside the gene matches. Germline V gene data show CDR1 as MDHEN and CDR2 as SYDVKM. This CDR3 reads CASSPTAAGGGYTF. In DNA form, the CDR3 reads TGTGCCAGCAGTCCTACCGCCGCAGGGGGTGGCTACACCTTC.

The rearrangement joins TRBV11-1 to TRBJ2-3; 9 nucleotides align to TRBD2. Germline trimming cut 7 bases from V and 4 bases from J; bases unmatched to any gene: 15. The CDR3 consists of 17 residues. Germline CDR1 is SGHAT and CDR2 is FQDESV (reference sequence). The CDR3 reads CASTKDGGGRAADTQYF. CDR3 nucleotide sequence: TGTGCCAGCACCAAAGATGGCGGCGGGAGGGCAGCAGATACGCAGTATTTT.

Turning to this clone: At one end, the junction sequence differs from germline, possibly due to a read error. CDR3 in DNA: TGTGCCAGCAGCTTAGGTTGGTCGGCAGAGGGCGTCTTC. This codes for CASSLGWSAEGVF. This rearrangement joins TRBV7-9 to TRBJ2-1; a possible D gene is TRBD2 (5 bases). CDR1 and CDR2 from the germline V gene are SEHNR and FQNEAQ (reference sequence). This CDR3 spans 13 amino acids. Looking up the rest from reference TRBV7-9 and TRBJ2-1 gives the full variable domain: DTGVSQNPRHKITKRGQNVTFRCDPISEHNRLYWYRQTLGQGPEFLTYFQNEAQLEKSRLLSDRFSAERPKGSFSTLEIQRTEQGDSAMYLCASSLGWSAEGVFGPGTRLTVL.

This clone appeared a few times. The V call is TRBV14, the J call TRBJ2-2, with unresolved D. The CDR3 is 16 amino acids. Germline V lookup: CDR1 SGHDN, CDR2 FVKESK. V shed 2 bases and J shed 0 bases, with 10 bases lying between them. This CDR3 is CASSQIQPANTGELFF. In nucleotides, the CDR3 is TGTGCCAGCAGCCAAATACAGCCTGCGAACACCGGGGAGCTGTTTTTT.

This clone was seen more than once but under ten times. The CDR3 DNA is TGTGCCAGCAGCTTCATTCCAGGGGCCGTGGCAGATACGCAGTATTTT. Encoded protein: CASSFIPGAVADTQYF. The V gene is TRBV5-5, the J gene TRBJ2-3; D possibly corresponds to TRBD1 (6 bases). V gave up 2 bases and J gave up 4 bases, with 17 bases separating them. Per germline, CDR1 SGHKS and CDR2 YYEKEE (reference sequence). The CDR3 is 16 amino acids.

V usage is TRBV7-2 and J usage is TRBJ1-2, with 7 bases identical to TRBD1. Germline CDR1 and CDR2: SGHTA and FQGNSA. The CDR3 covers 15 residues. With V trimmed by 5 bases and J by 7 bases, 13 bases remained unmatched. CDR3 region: CASSLRGQPRGGYTF. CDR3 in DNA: TGTGCCAGCAGCCTTAGGGGACAGCCGAGGGGTGGCTACACCTTC.

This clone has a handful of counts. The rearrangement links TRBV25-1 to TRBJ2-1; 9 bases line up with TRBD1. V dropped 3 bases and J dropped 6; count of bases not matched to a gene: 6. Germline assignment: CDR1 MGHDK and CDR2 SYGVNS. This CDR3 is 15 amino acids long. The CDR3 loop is CASSDPGTGSNEQFF. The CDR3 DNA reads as TGTGCCAGCAGTGACCCCGGGACAGGGAGCAATGAGCAGTTCTTC.

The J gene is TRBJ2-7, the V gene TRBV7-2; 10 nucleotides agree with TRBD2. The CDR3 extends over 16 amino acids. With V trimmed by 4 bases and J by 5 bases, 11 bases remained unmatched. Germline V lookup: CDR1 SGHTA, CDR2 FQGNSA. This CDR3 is CASSYEGSGRAHEQYF. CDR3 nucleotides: TGTGCCAGCAGCTACGAGGGGAGCGGGAGGGCCCACGAGCAGTACTTC.